This T cell receptor beta chain was identified in a study of T cell responses to AZD1222 COVID-19 vaccine. The data were produced by immunoSEQ multiplex PCR, yet TCRdb's version contains in-frame clones alone and is incomplete. The sample has approximately 210,000 clones, around 94% seen once; the top ten hold approximately 1.7%. With 5 bases removed from V and 6 bases from J, the gap between germline ends came to 11 bases. Germline V gives CDR1 MNHEY, CDR2 SVGEGT. The CDR3 covers 12 residues. The receptor was derived from an adult who received the MenACWY meningococcal vaccine as a control. This chain joins TRBV6-2 or TRBV6-3 and TRBJ2-7, with no clear D. Sequenced here: peripheral blood, sampled 28 days after the second dose of the MenACWY control vaccine. CDR3 sequence reads: CASSQTQREQYF. CDR3 sequence (DNA): TGTGCCAGCAGTCAGACCCAGCGCGAGCAGTACTTC.